This record looks at one T cell receptor beta chain sequence and its context. The data were obtained in a study of T cell repertoires in aging, cancer and after chemotherapy. Multiplex touch-down PCR with TRB-A/B primers amplified rearranged V-D-J TRB sequences. Each CDR3 protein gets one entry after TCRdb re-called the multiplex PCR reads with MiXCR. Of some 9,000 distinct CDR3 sequences in the sample, just under 25% were seen once. The CDR3 runs to 18 residues. The V gene's germline CDR1 is SGHNT and CDR2 YYREEE (reference sequence). The V gene end was trimmed by 3 bases and the J gene end by 3 bases; junction bases not matched to a gene: 17. Peripheral blood genomic DNA, not sorted cells or RNA, was the template.

The V gene is TRBV5-4, the J gene TRBJ1-1; 7 positions agree with TRBD1. Specimen: blood. This receptor was identified in a human donor with a blood cancer. As DNA, the CDR3 is TGTGCCAGCAGCTCCGAGATCCCCGGAGACAGGGATGACACTGAAGCTTTCTTT. Its translation: CASSSEIPGDRDDTEAFF.